The clone carrying this T cell receptor (beta chain) was picked up many times. Its antigen is undetermined. The entry originates in a study of Graves' ophthalmopathy and Graves' hyperthyroidism. TCR beta CDR3 amplification used RNA transcripts. First-round RT-PCR relied on HTBI primers, and a second-round multiplex PCR came next. TCRdb reprocessed the multiplex PCR reads via MiXCR and lists one record per CDR3 protein. The data contain about 160,000 distinct CDR3 sequences, around 40% of them singletons. In germline, CDR1 is MDHEN, CDR2 SYDVKM. The CDR3 is made up of 15 amino acids. Trimming pared 11 bases from V and 0 bases from J, leaving 16 bases between. General study results and limits: For separating ophthalmopathy from stable hyperthyroidism, a 13-signature model gave about 90% sensitivity and around 76% specificity. A majority of expanded thyroid clonotypes exceeding 0.001 frequency were likewise present in blood.

The material sequenced was peripheral blood. This TCR was sampled from a man between 25 and 39 years old with Graves' ophthalmopathy. The V and J genes are TRBV28 and TRBJ2-2; perhaps TRBD2 as D (6 bases). The CDR3 nucleotides are TGTGCCGGGGCGGGGCGCACAGCGAACACCGGGGAGCTGTTTTTT. Translated: CAGAGRTANTGELFF.